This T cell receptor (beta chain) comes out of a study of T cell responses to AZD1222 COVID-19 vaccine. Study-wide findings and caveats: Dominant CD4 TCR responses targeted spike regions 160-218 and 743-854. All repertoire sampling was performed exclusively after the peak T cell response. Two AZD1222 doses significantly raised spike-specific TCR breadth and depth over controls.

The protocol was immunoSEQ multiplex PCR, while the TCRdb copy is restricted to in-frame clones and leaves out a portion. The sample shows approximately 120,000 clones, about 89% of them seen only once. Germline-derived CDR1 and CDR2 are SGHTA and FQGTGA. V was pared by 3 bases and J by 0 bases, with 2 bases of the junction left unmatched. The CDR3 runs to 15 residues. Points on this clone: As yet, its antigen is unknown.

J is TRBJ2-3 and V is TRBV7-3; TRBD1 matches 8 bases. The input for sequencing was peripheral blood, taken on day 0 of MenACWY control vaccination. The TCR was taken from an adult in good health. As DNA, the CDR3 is TGTGCCAGCAGCTTGACAGGGGTGAGCACAGATACGCAGTATTTT. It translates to CASSLTGVSTDTQYF.